This TCR beta chain was identified during a study of vaccination and CD4 T cells after COVID-19. The overall study: Controls had a CEFX pool, an HIV-1 Nef pool, or no peptide added.

Comment on this clonotype: The target antigen is unknown.

Described treatment: roughly ten-day PBMC culture with coronavirus spike peptide pools or control peptides (ViraFEST assay). PBMCs were cultured at a few million per well with roughly 9 IU/ml IL-2 and 8 to 10 ug/ml peptide pools. This CDR3 region has 14 residues. CDR1 and CDR2 (germline): SNHLY, FYNNEI. Between the trimmed V and J ends, which lost 7 bases and 2 bases, there was a span of 15 bases. Sequence data for DNA of cultured CD4+ T cells were generated by the Oncomine TCR Beta short-read assay. DNA came from CD4+ T cells after culture. TCRdb called the PCR reads again in MiXCR, with one record for every CDR3 protein. The table includes some 13,000 distinct CDR3 sequences, roughly 62% detected once.

This sequence joins TRBV2 and TRBJ2-7, with a possible D match to TRBD1 (6 bases). Sequences were obtained from CD4+ T cells from blood, cultured in vitro. This receptor was obtained from a human donor who had recovered from COVID-19. The CDR3 protein is CASKAGTTTYEQYF. CDR3 nucleotide sequence: TGTGCCAGCAAAGCCGGGACAACTACCTACGAGCAGTACTTC.